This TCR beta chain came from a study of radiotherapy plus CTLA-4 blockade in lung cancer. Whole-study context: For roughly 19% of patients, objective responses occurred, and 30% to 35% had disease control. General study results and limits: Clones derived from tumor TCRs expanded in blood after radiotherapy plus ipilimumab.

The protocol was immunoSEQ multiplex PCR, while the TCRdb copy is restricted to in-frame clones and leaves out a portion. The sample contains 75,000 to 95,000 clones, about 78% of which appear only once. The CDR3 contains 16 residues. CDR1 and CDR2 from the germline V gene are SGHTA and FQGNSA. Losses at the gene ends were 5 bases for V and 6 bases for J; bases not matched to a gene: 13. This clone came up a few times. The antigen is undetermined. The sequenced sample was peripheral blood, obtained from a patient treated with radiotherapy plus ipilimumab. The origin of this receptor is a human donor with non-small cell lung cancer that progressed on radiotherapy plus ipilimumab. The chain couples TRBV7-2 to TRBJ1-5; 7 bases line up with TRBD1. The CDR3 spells CASSLYDRAMGQPQHF. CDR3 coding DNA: TGTGCCAGCAGCCTCTACGACAGGGCAATGGGTCAGCCCCAGCATTTT.